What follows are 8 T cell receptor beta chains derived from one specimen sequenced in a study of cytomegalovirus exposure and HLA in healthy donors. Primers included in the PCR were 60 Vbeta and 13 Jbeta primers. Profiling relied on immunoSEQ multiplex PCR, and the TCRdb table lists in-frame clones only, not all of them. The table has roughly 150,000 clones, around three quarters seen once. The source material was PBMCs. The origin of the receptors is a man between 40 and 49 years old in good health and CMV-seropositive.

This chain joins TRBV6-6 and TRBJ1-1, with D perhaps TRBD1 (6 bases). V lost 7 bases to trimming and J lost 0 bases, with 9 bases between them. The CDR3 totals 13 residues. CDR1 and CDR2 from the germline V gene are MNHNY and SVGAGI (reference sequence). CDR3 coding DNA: TGTGCCAGCACCAGACAGGTGAACACTGAAGCTTTCTTT. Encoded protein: CASTRQVNTEAFF.

CDR3 in DNA: TGTGCCAGCACCTACCCGGGACAGGGGCATCAGCCCCAGCATTTT. Residues: CASTYPGQGHQPQHF. The chain uses TRBV7-9 and TRBJ1-5; 10 nucleotides line up with TRBD1. The CDR3 covers 15 residues. Germline V gene data show CDR1 as SEHNR and CDR2 as FQNEAQ (reference sequence). V shed 7 bases and J 5 bases; nucleotides not matched to a gene: 8. The full variable domain, completed using reference TRBV7-9 and TRBJ1-5, is DTGVSQNPRHKITKRGQNVTFRCDPISEHNRLYWYRQTLGQGPEFLTYFQNEAQLEKSRLLSDRFSAERPKGSFSTLEIQRTEQGDSAMYLCASTYPGQGHQPQHFGDGTRLSIL.

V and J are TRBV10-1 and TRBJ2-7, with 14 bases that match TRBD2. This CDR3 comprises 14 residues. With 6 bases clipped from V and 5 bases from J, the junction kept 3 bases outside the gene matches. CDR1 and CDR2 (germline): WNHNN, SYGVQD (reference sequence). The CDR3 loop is CASSGTSGSNEQYF. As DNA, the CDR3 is TGCGCCAGCAGCGGGACTAGCGGGAGCAACGAGCAGTACTTC.

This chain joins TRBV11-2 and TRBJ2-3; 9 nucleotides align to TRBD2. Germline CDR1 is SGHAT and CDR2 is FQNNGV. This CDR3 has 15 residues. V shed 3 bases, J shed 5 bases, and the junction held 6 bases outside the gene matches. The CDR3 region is CASSFGLAGLDTQYF. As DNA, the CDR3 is TGTGCCAGCAGCTTCGGGCTAGCGGGGCTAGATACGCAGTATTTT.

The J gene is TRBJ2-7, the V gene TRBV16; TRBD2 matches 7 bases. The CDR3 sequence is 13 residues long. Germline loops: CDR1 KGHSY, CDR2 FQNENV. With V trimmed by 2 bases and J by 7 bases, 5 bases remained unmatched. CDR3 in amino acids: CASSQPGTIEQYF. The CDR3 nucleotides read TGTGCCAGCAGCCAACCCGGGACTATAGAGCAGTACTTC.

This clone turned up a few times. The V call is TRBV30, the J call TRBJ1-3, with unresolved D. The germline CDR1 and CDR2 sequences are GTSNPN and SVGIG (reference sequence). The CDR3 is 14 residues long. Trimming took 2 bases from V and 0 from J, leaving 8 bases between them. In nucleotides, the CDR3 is TGTGCCTGGAGTATGGGGAGCTCTGGAAACACCATATATTTT. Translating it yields CAWSMGSSGNTIYF.

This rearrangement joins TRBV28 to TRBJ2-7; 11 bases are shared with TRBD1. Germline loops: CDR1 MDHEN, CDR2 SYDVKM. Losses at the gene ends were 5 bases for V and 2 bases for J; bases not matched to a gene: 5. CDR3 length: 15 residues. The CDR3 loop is CASSPTGQGAYEQYF. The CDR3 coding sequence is TGTGCCAGCAGTCCCACGGGACAGGGGGCCTACGAGCAGTACTTC.

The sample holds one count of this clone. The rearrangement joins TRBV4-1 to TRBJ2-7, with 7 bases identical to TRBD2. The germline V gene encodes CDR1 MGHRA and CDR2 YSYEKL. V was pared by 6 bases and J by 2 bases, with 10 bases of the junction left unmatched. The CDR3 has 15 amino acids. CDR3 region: CASRLTERGTYEQYF. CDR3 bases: TGCGCCAGCAGGTTAACGGAGCGGGGAACCTACGAGCAGTACTTC.